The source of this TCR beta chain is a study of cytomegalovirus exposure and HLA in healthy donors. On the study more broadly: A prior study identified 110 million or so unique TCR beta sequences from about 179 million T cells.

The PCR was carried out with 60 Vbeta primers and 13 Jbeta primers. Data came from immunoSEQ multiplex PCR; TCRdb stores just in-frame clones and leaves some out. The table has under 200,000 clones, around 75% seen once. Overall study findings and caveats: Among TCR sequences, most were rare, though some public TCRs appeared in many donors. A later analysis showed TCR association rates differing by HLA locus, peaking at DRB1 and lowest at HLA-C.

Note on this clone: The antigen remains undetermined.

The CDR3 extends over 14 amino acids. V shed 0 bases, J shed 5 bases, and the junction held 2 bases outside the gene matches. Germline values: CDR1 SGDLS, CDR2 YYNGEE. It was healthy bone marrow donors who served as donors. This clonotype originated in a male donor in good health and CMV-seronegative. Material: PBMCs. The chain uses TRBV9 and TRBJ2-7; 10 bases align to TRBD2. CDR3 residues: CASSVGTSGNEQYF. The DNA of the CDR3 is TGTGCCAGCAGCGTAGGGACTAGCGGAAACGAGCAGTACTTC.